Each of the 5 T cell receptor beta chains below was sequenced from the same sample in a study of brain T cells in children with intractable seizures. The time point denotes: blood from clinic visit 5 months post-surgery; TSC patient then seizure free. Profiled with immunoSEQ multiplex PCR; TCRdb holds only in-frame clones, not every one. The table shows around 340,000 clones, with over 85% occurring only once. The specimen comprised peripheral blood, sampled around 5 months after surgery. The receptors here all came from a boy younger than two with tuberous sclerosis and intractable seizures.

The chain is built from TRBV5-1 and TRBJ2-3; TRBD2 agrees at 8 bases. CDR1 is SGHRS, CDR2 YFSETQ, per germline. V shed 5 bases and J 2 bases; nucleotides not matched to a gene: 16. The CDR3 runs 18 residues. Here the CDR3 DNA reads TGCGCCAGCAGGCTCTACCGCCTTGACGGGGGGGCCACAGATACGCAGTATTTT. This translates into CASRLYRLDGGATDTQYF.

This clone appeared a single time. The chain links TRBV5-1 to TRBJ2-7, with a weak D call TRBD2 (6 bases). Per germline, CDR1 SGHRS and CDR2 YFSETQ. This CDR3 spans 15 amino acids. With 3 bases removed from V and 1 base from J, the gap between germline ends came to 14 bases. In DNA, the CDR3 is TGCGCCAGCAGCTCCGCCCCCGGGGGTTCCTACGAGCAGTACTTC. Translated, it gives CASSSAPGGSYEQYF.

The chain couples TRBV24-1 to TRBJ1-5, with D possibly being TRBD1 (6 bases). The CDR3 spans 16 residues. Germline loops: CDR1 KGHDR, CDR2 SFDVKD. V gave up 3 bases and J gave up 4 bases, with 15 bases separating them. This CDR3 is CATSDRTGYPNQPQHF. Here the CDR3 DNA reads TGTGCCACCAGTGATAGAACAGGGTACCCGAATCAGCCCCAGCATTTT.

The chain joins TRBV11-3 to TRBJ2-3, with D possibly being TRBD2 (6 bases). Germline V CDR1 and CDR2: SGHNT, YENEEA. The CDR3 sequence is 15 residues long. V dropped 2 bases and J dropped 4 bases, with 13 bases sitting between them. The CDR3 sequence is CASSLRSGVADTQYF. CDR3 nucleotide sequence: TGTGCCAGCAGCTTAAGATCGGGAGTCGCAGATACGCAGTATTTT. Variable domain in full (rest from reference TRBV11-3 and TRBJ2-3): EAGVVQSPRYKIIEKKQPVAFWCNPISGHNTLYWYLQNLGQGPELLIRYENEEAVDDSQLPKDRFSAERLKGVDSTLKIQPAELGDSAVYLCASSLRSGVADTQYFGPGTRLTVL.

This sequence joins TRBV9 and TRBJ2-3, with D maybe TRBD1 (6 bases). The CDR3 spans 13 residues. The V gene lost 2 bases and the J gene lost 6 bases, with 10 bases spanning the gap. Germline lookup yields CDR1 SGDLS and CDR2 YYNGEE. The CDR3 sequence is CASSVDRGDTQYF. CDR3 nucleotide sequence: TGTGCCAGCAGCGTCGATAGGGGGGATACGCAGTATTTT.